This TCR beta chain was retrieved from a study of OX40 agonist ivuxolimab in advanced cancers. Study-wide findings and caveats: Fewer expanded clones were found on average in CD4+ than in CD8+ T cells. Nonresponders, in some cases, also had low normalized T-cell clonal expansion.

The length of the CDR3 is 20 residues. Concerning this clone: Its specificity is unknown.

Only in-frame clones appear in the TCRdb table, and some are missing; sequencing was by immunoSEQ multiplex PCR. The repertoire consists of 65,000 to 95,000 clones, with 85% to 95% occurring once and the leading ten covering approximately 5%. The chain uses TRBV21-1 and TRBJ2-1; the table calls TRBD2, which could not be checked here. TRBV21-1 is described as a pseudogene. This sequence was found in an adult with an advanced solid tumor such as melanoma, head and neck, liver or kidney cancer. The source material was CD4+ or CD8+ T cells sorted from blood, sampled in a trial of the OX40 agonist ivuxolimab. The CDR3 nucleotides are TGTGCCAGCAGCAAGATGCAGACTGGGACTAGCGGGAGGCTGTACAATGAGCAGTTCTTC. Its protein is CASSKMQTGTSGRLYNEQFF.